The 30 T cell receptor beta chains listed next were all sequenced from one sample in a study of radiotherapy plus CTLA-4 blockade in lung cancer (dated by TCRdb to about 2018). Library preparation used the immunoSEQ multiplex PCR assay. Here the immuneACCESS table is served through TCRdb, limited to in-frame sequences with V and J called. Missing clones are a known gap in these copies; in checked studies unresolved V genes cover under half, and the rest lacks a known reason. The sample profile shows more than 95,000 clones; roughly 74% of them were found once. In total, the top ten clones hold approximately 2.8% of the sample. The specimen was peripheral blood, collected from a patient treated with radiotherapy plus ipilimumab. The receptor source for this set is a human donor with non-small cell lung cancer who had a partial response to radiotherapy plus ipilimumab. Some clones in this sample may be carry-over from other donors' samples.

The chain couples TRBV9 to TRBJ1-1; a possible D gene is TRBD1 (6 bases). The V and J ends lost 0 bases and 5 bases respectively, with 14 bases between them. CDR3 length: 15 amino acids. CDR1 SGDLS and CDR2 YYNGEE come from the germline V gene. Here the CDR3 DNA reads TGTGCCAGCAGCGTAGCAATAGGGGGTTGGACTGAAGCTTTCTTT. Amino acid sequence: CASSVAIGGWTEAFF.

The rearrangement links TRBV7-2 to TRBJ1-2; D might be TRBD1 (5 bases). Germline V CDR1 and CDR2: SGHTA, FQGNSA. The CDR3 runs to 14 residues. The V end lost 0 bases, the J end lost 10 bases, and 15 bases lay between the germline ends. The chain's CDR3 is CASSLAPGQGSYTF. CDR3 nucleotides: TGTGCCAGCAGCTTAGCCCCAGGGCAAGGATCCTACACCTTC.

The chain carries TRBV2 and TRBJ2-1; 7 nucleotides match TRBD2. The J segment lost 6 bases and the V segment lost 1 base, leaving 9 bases of the junction unmatched. The germline CDR1 and CDR2 sequences are SNHLY and FYNNEI. The CDR3 has 16 residues. Here the CDR3 DNA reads TGTGCCAGCAGTGAAGGTCGCGGGTGGGAGGGCAATGAGCAGTTCTTC. Translation gives CASSEGRGWEGNEQFF.

The V gene is TRBV7-2, the J gene TRBJ2-3; 9 nucleotides align to TRBD2. This CDR3 is built from 15 residues. Germline V CDR1 and CDR2: SGHTA, FQGNSA. V was pared by 3 bases and J by 6 bases, with 7 bases of the junction left unmatched. For the CDR3, the DNA is TGTGCCAGCAGCTTTTCGCGGGGGGGTTCCGATACGCAGTATTTT. Its protein is CASSFSRGGSDTQYF.

The rearrangement links TRBV11-2 to TRBJ2-7; possibly TRBD2 for D (5 bases). The germline gives CDR1 SGHAT, CDR2 FQNNGV. The V and J ends lost 5 bases and 1 base respectively, with 27 bases between them. There are 19 residues in the CDR3. The CDR3 loop is CASSPRRWGVLERSYEQYF. CDR3 sequence (DNA): TGTGCCAGCAGCCCCCGACGATGGGGAGTCTTAGAGAGGTCCTACGAGCAGTACTTC.

This chain joins TRBV30 and TRBJ2-5; 7 bases are shared with TRBD1. With V trimmed by 3 bases and J by 5 bases, 6 bases remained unmatched. CDR1 and CDR2 (germline): GTSNPN, SVGIG (reference sequence). The CDR3 runs 13 residues. The CDR3 DNA is TGTGCCTGGAGAGACAGGGCGGGTGAGACCCAGTACTTC. It specifies CAWRDRAGETQYF.

The genes are TRBV2 and TRBJ2-7; D unresolved. Germline lookup yields CDR1 SNHLY and CDR2 FYNNEI. The CDR3 extends over 14 amino acids. V dropped 5 bases and J dropped 0 bases, with 11 bases sitting between them. CDR3 region: CASSSGRSSYEQYF. The CDR3 DNA sequence: TGTGCCAGCAGTAGTGGCAGATCCTCCTACGAGCAGTACTTC.

V and J are TRBV6-1 and TRBJ2-2; possibly TRBD2 for D (6 bases). The CDR3 has 15 amino acids. V dropped 2 bases and J dropped 4 bases, with 11 bases sitting between them. The germline CDR1 and CDR2 sequences are MNHNS and SASEGT. The CDR3 DNA reads TGTGCCAGCAGTGAACCTGGGGGGATCACCGGGGAGCTGTTTTTT. Its protein is CASSEPGGITGELFF.

Worth noting for this clone: This specimen includes other DNA sequences encoding the same CDR3. V is TRBV7-8 and J is TRBJ2-7, with 8 bases identical to TRBD1. There are 14 residues in the CDR3. CDR1 is SGHVS, CDR2 FQNEAQ, per germline. V lost 2 bases to trimming and J lost 1 base; unmatched junction nucleotides: 1. The DNA for the CDR3 is TGTGCCAGCAGCTTAACAGGGGGGTCCTACGAGCAGTACTTC. Translating gives CASSLTGGSYEQYF.

The genes are TRBV13 and TRBJ2-1; D might be TRBD1 (5 bases). The CDR3 runs to 15 residues. Trimming removed 5 bases at V and 9 bases at J, with 20 bases between. The germline gives CDR1 PRHDT, CDR2 FYEKMQ (reference sequence). The CDR3 DNA reads TGTGCCAGCAGCCGATTCGGACAACCGGACCGTGAGCAGTTCTTC. Translating it yields CASSRFGQPDREQFF.

The chain is built from TRBV19 and TRBJ1-2; D is unresolved. CDR1 and CDR2 (germline): LNHDA, SQIVND (reference sequence). Trimming left V 7 bases short and J 5 bases short, with 20 bases between. CDR3 length: 15 residues. Written as DNA, the CDR3 is TGTGCCAGTAAGCCTGAGCCGCGGCGCCTTTATGGCTACACCTTC. It codes for CASKPEPRRLYGYTF.

The chain links TRBV6-6 to TRBJ2-1; possibly TRBD2 for D (5 bases). The CDR3 length is 16 residues. Per germline, CDR1 MNHNY and CDR2 SVGAGI (reference sequence). Trimming shortened V by 1 base and J by 0 bases, and 10 bases separated the two germline ends. The DNA of the CDR3 is TGTGCCAGCAGTTACTTCCTTGGAGGCTCCTACAATGAGCAGTTCTTC. This encodes CASSYFLGGSYNEQFF.

The V gene is TRBV6-1, the J gene TRBJ2-1; TRBD1 is a possible D gene (6 bases). This CDR3 is 14 amino acids long. Germline V gene sequence: CDR1 MNHNS, CDR2 SASEGT. V lost 6 bases, J lost 3 bases, and 12 bases lay in between. This CDR3 is CASSPQGFYNEQFF. Here the CDR3 DNA reads TGTGCCAGCAGCCCTCAGGGGTTCTACAATGAGCAGTTCTTC.

The chain uses TRBV2 and TRBJ2-7; 10 nucleotides line up with TRBD1. This CDR3 has 17 residues. J lost 0 bases, V lost 6 bases, and 11 bases had no gene match. CDR1 and CDR2 (germline): SNHLY, FYNNEI. CDR3 coding DNA: TGTGCCAGCAGCCCCCCGGGACAGGGGCTAAGCTCCTACGAGCAGTACTTC. This encodes CASSPPGQGLSSYEQYF.

Note on this clone: The same CDR3 also results from other DNA sequences found in this sample. The rearrangement uses TRBV27 and TRBJ2-1; TRBD2 matches at 8 bases. The germline gives CDR1 MNHEY, CDR2 SMNVEV (reference sequence). V was clipped by 6 bases and J by 2 bases; unmatched bases: 3. This CDR3 contains 14 residues. The CDR3 DNA sequence: TGTGCCAGCAGCACGGGGGGGCCCTACAATGAGCAGTTCTTC. Protein: CASSTGGPYNEQFF.

In regard to this clone: Other DNA sequences in this sample translate to the same CDR3. V usage is TRBV19 and J usage is TRBJ2-7; D uncertain. Trimming left V 3 bases short and J 1 base short, with 10 bases between. The CDR3 loop spans 14 amino acids. Germline assignment: CDR1 LNHDA and CDR2 SQIVND (reference sequence). CDR3 sequence (DNA): TGTGCCAGTAGTATTGGAACAGTATCCTACGAGCAGTACTTC. Residues: CASSIGTVSYEQYF.

This clone was seen a single time. The rearrangement uses TRBV7-3 and TRBJ2-2; a possible D gene is TRBD1 (6 bases). The V gene's germline CDR1 is SGHTA and CDR2 FQGTGA. This CDR3 is 15 amino acids long. The V and J ends lost 5 bases and 1 base respectively, with 11 bases between them. The CDR3 region is CASSPGQQNTGELFF. CDR3 sequence (DNA): TGTGCCAGCAGCCCCGGACAGCAGAACACCGGGGAGCTGTTTTTT.

This clone occurred a few times. This rearrangement joins TRBV7-3 to TRBJ2-5; D is perhaps TRBD1 (5 bases). The V end lost 0 bases, the J end lost 4 bases, and 12 bases lay between the germline ends. CDR3 length: 15 residues. CDR1 and CDR2 from the germline V gene are SGHTA and FQGTGA. The CDR3 DNA is TGTGCCAGCAGCTTAACGGGGCTGGCGAGAGAGACCCAGTACTTC. It is translated as CASSLTGLARETQYF.

The chain combines TRBV7-2 with TRBJ1-1, with unresolved D. The CDR3 is made up of 15 amino acids. V dropped 1 base and J dropped 11 bases, with 20 bases sitting between them. CDR1 and CDR2 from the germline V gene are SGHTA and FQGNSA. CDR3 in amino acids: CASSLEWVVSGLAFF. CDR3 DNA sequence: TGTGCCAGCAGCTTAGAGTGGGTAGTTTCCGGGTTGGCTTTCTTT.

The rearrangement links TRBV4-2 to TRBJ1-2; 10 bases agree with TRBD1. J gave up 4 bases and V 2 bases, and 4 bases lay outside the gene matches. The germline V gene has CDR1 LGHNA and CDR2 YNFKEQ. CDR3 size: 15 residues. The CDR3 DNA reads as TGTGCCAGCAGCCAATCGGACAGGGGGAGCTATGGCTACACCTTC. It encodes CASSQSDRGSYGYTF.

The rearrangement uses TRBV5-6 and TRBJ1-1, with D unresolved. Trimming pared 0 bases from V and 1 base from J, leaving 13 bases between. Per the germline V gene, CDR1 is SGHDT and CDR2 is YYEEEE. This CDR3 is 16 amino acids long. CDR3 DNA: TGTGCCAGCAGCTTGGGCCTGGGAGTTTGGAACACTGAAGCTTTCTTT. It is translated as CASSLGLGVWNTEAFF.

The genes are TRBV7-9 and TRBJ2-1, with 10 bases that match TRBD2. CDR1 and CDR2 from the germline V gene are SEHNR and FQNEAQ (reference sequence). Trimming removed 8 bases from V and 10 bases from J; junction bases left unmatched: 11. The CDR3 consists of 14 residues. The CDR3 DNA reads as TGTGCCAGCGGATCCGGGACTAGCGCCACAGAGCAGTTCTTC. Residues: CASGSGTSATEQFF.

This sequence joins TRBV9 and TRBJ2-3; TRBD2 agrees at 10 bases. With V trimmed by 0 bases and J by 2 bases, 3 bases remained unmatched. The CDR3 totals 16 residues. Germline values: CDR1 SGDLS, CDR2 YYNGEE. CDR3 nucleotides: TGTGCCAGCAGCGTAGGGCTAGCGGGAGTCACAGATACGCAGTATTTT. Encoded protein: CASSVGLAGVTDTQYF.

The chain is built from TRBV7-2 and TRBJ2-7, with TRBD2 matching over 11 bases. Looked up from germline, CDR1 is SGHTA and CDR2 is FQGNSA. J gave up 6 bases and V 4 bases, and 8 bases lay outside the gene matches. This CDR3 comprises 15 residues. The CDR3 DNA is TGTGCCAGCAGCTCAATAGCGGGGGGGCGGGGCGAGCAGTACTTC. Residues: CASSSIAGGRGEQYF.

The rearrangement links TRBV28 to TRBJ1-2, with a weak D call TRBD1 (6 bases). The CDR3 runs 14 residues. CDR1 is MDHEN and CDR2 is SYDVKM in the germline V gene. V was shortened by 6 bases and J by 4 bases, with 15 bases between the two germline ends. The CDR3 loop reads CASSGHGQTYGYTF. The CDR3 DNA reads as TGTGCCAGCAGCGGTCACGGACAGACCTATGGCTACACCTTC.

CDR3 bases: TGTGCCAGCAGTTTTGTGGCCGAGCAGTACTTC. Protein: CASSFVAEQYF. This rearrangement joins TRBV28 to TRBJ2-7; D uncertain. V was cut by 3 bases and J by 6 bases, with 6 bases left in between. CDR1 and CDR2 (germline): MDHEN, SYDVKM. This CDR3 contains 11 residues.

The CDR3 here is CASSLGPGQANSPLHF. In DNA form, the CDR3 reads TGTGCCAGCAGCCTCGGACCGGGACAGGCGAATTCACCCCTCCACTTT. The rearrangement links TRBV5-6 to TRBJ1-6; 8 bases are a match to TRBD1. Germline loops: CDR1 SGHDT, CDR2 YYEEEE. The CDR3 is 16 amino acids. The J segment lost 7 bases and the V segment lost 4 bases, leaving 10 bases of the junction unmatched.

This clone was found once. The chain uses TRBV25-1 and TRBJ1-1, with TRBD1 matching 8 bases. Germline lookup yields CDR1 MGHDK and CDR2 SYGVNS. This CDR3 region has 13 residues. The V segment lost 5 bases and the J segment 4 bases; nucleotides outside the gene matches: 3. CDR3 in DNA: TGTGCCAGCAGTACTACAGGGGGCACTGAAGCTTTCTTT. Protein: CASSTTGGTEAFF.

This chain links TRBV5-6 with TRBJ2-3; TRBD1 might be the D (5 bases). Trimming pared 6 bases from V and 1 base from J, leaving 21 bases between. From germline, CDR1 is SGHDT and CDR2 YYEEEE. The CDR3 spans 17 residues. CDR3 residues: CASIQFEIGAGTDTQYF. CDR3 bases: TGTGCCAGCATCCAATTTGAAATAGGGGCCGGCACAGATACGCAGTATTTT.

This chain links TRBV1 with TRBJ2-3; the DNA was not used to check the table's D call, TRBD2. TRBV1 is classified as a pseudogene. The CDR3 consists of 18 residues. The CDR3 loop reads CTSSQGTSGRGSTDTQYF. The DNA for the CDR3 is TGCACCAGCAGCCAAGGGACTAGCGGGAGAGGGAGCACAGATACGCAGTATTTT.